These 7 T cell receptor beta chains originate from one sample sequenced in a study of lymphopenia after photon versus proton radiotherapy. This table comes from immunoSEQ multiplex PCR, and its TCRdb copy is limited to in-frame clones, with some not included. The table lists 45,000 to 65,000 clones, roughly 90% of them singletons. This specimen consisted of peripheral blood, obtained from a patient treated with photon-based radiotherapy. Source of these receptors: a middle-aged woman with cholangiocarcinoma.

This clone is a singleton in its sample. The rearrangement joins TRBV7-9 to TRBJ2-2; no definite D call. Trimming removed 1 base at V and 6 bases at J, with 6 bases between. The CDR3 has 13 residues. The V gene's germline CDR1 is SEHNR and CDR2 FQNEAQ (reference sequence). In DNA form, the CDR3 reads TGTGCCAGCAGCTTAGGATCTTCCGGGGAGCTGTTTTTT. This gives the protein CASSLGSSGELFF.

V gene TRBV2 combines with J gene TRBJ2-6; 11 bases align to TRBD2. The CDR3 extends over 17 amino acids. Trimming cost V 4 bases and J 1 base; bases outside gene matches: 3. Germline CDR1 reads SNHLY; CDR2 reads FYNNEI. The CDR3 region is CASSGLAGLSGANVLTF. CDR3 sequence (DNA): TGTGCCAGCAGTGGACTAGCGGGACTATCTGGGGCCAACGTCCTGACTTTC.

The V and J genes are TRBV27 and TRBJ2-7; D uncertain. Germline values: CDR1 MNHEY, CDR2 SMNVEV (reference sequence). CDR3 size: 13 residues. The ends were cut back, 8 bases at V and 3 bases at J, with 14 bases in the middle. CDR3 in DNA: TGTGCCAGCGGACGGAGTCAGTTCTACGAGCAGTACTTC. As protein: CASGRSQFYEQYF.

The genes are TRBV9 and TRBJ2-1; D possibly corresponds to TRBD2 (6 bases). Germline CDR1 and CDR2: SGDLS and YYNGEE. V was clipped by 2 bases and J by 0 bases, with 18 bases between them. The CDR3 extends over 18 amino acids. The CDR3 DNA reads TGTGCCAGCAGCGTGTCGACCGGGACTCTGGGCTCCTACAATGAGCAGTTCTTC. This encodes CASSVSTGTLGSYNEQFF.

V gene TRBV28 combines with J gene TRBJ2-5, with 10 nucleotides matching TRBD1. Germline assignment: CDR1 MDHEN and CDR2 SYDVKM. The J segment lost 5 bases and the V segment lost 8 bases, leaving 5 bases of the junction unmatched. The CDR3 contains 13 residues. This CDR3 is CASVPGQGETQYF. The CDR3 nucleotides are TGTGCCAGCGTGCCGGGACAGGGGGAGACCCAGTACTTC.

The rearrangement links TRBV30 to TRBJ1-5, with TRBD1 matching over 10 bases. Germline trimming cut 4 bases from V and 4 bases from J; bases unmatched to any gene: 1. The CDR3 sequence is 13 residues long. CDR1 is GTSNPN, CDR2 SVGIG, per germline (reference sequence). The CDR3 sequence is CAWTGQGNQPQHF. The CDR3 DNA follows: TGTGCCTGGACGGGACAGGGGAATCAGCCCCAGCATTTT. The full variable domain, completed using reference TRBV30 and TRBJ1-5, is SQTIHQWPATLVQPVGSPLSLECTVEGTSNPNLYWYRQAAGRGLQLLFYSVGIGQISSEVPQNLSASRPQDRQFILSSKKLLLSDSGFYLCAWTGQGNQPQHFGDGTRLSIL.

The rearrangement links TRBV4-2 to TRBJ1-1, with 10 bases fitting TRBD1. This CDR3 has 16 amino acids. CDR1 and CDR2 from the germline V gene are LGHNA and YNFKEQ. V trimming: 1 base; J trimming: 5 bases; junction bases outside the gene matches: 7. The CDR3 region is CASSQGLPGQGTEAFF. DNA for the CDR3: TGTGCCAGCAGCCAAGGCCTCCCGGGACAGGGGACTGAAGCTTTCTTT.